The 26 T cell receptor beta chains given below trace back to one sample, sequenced in a study of cytomegalovirus exposure and HLA in healthy donors. The PCR contained 60 Vbeta and 13 Jbeta primers. Data came from immunoSEQ multiplex PCR; TCRdb stores just in-frame clones and leaves some out. The repertoire has under 100,000 clones, nearly 70% of them found once; the top ten carry roughly 15%. Sequenced material: PBMCs. These receptors were taken from a woman aged 50 to 60 in good health and CMV-seropositive.

This clone was observed a few times. The chain links TRBV19 to TRBJ2-2; maybe TRBD2 (5 bases). Germline V gives CDR1 LNHDA, CDR2 SQIVND (reference sequence). V dropped 7 bases and J dropped 5 bases, with 14 bases sitting between them. The CDR3 spans 14 residues. CDR3 bases: TGTGCCAGTACCAGAGGGAGAATAACCGGGGAGCTGTTTTTT. Protein: CASTRGRITGELFF.

The V and J genes are TRBV4-1 and TRBJ2-7; TRBD1 aligns across 9 bases. The CDR3 is 15 amino acids. V lost 4 bases to trimming and J lost 4 bases; unmatched junction nucleotides: 8. CDR1 and CDR2 from the germline V gene are MGHRA and YSYEKL. The CDR3 bases are TGCGCCAGCAGCCCTTCTGGACAGGGGTCATACGAGCAGTACTTC. Protein product: CASSPSGQGSYEQYF.

The chain couples TRBV5-1 to TRBJ2-7; 7 nucleotides align to TRBD1. The J segment lost 10 bases and the V segment lost 3 bases, leaving 13 bases of the junction unmatched. Germline V gene sequence: CDR1 SGHRS, CDR2 YFSETQ. CDR3 length: 14 amino acids. CDR3 nucleotide sequence: TGCGCCAGCAGCTCCTCCGGGACAGCGGTCGATCAGTACTTC. It translates to CASSSSGTAVDQYF.

The genes are TRBV25-1 and TRBJ2-5; 7 nucleotides line up with TRBD2. Trimming at V came to 4 bases and at J to 4 bases, leaving 9 bases not matched to a gene. CDR1 is MGHDK, CDR2 SYGVNS, per germline. The CDR3 loop spans 15 amino acids. CDR3 sequence (DNA): TGTGCCAGCAGTGTCCCCTGGGGGAGGGCAGAGACCCAGTACTTC. Amino acid sequence: CASSVPWGRAETQYF.

The chain couples TRBV29-1 to TRBJ2-6, with no clear D. V lost 6 bases and J 0 bases, leaving 21 bases between the germline ends. The CDR3 is made up of 18 amino acids. Germline-derived CDR1 and CDR2 are SQVTM and ANQGSEA. CDR3 in DNA: TGCAGCGTACCGGTCGGCGGCAGAACGAGCTCTGGGGCCAACGTCCTGACTTTC. This gives the protein CSVPVGGRTSSGANVLTF.

V and J are TRBV19 and TRBJ1-2, with D unclear. CDR3 size: 14 residues. Between the trimmed V and J ends, which lost 3 bases and 2 bases, there was a span of 10 bases. CDR1 is LNHDA, CDR2 SQIVND, per germline (reference sequence). CDR3 sequence (DNA): TGTGCCAGTAGTATGAGGTGGCCAAACTATGGCTACACCTTC. As protein: CASSMRWPNYGYTF.

V and J are TRBV7-3 and TRBJ2-3; 9 bases are a match to TRBD1. This CDR3 spans 16 amino acids. CDR1 is SGHTA, CDR2 FQGTGA, per germline. V dropped 5 bases and J dropped 4; count of bases not matched to a gene: 10. The CDR3 DNA reads as TGTGCCAGCAGCATTAAATCGGGACAGGGTGCAGATACGCAGTATTTT. Translation: CASSIKSGQGADTQYF.

As for this clone: Other DNA sequences in the sample encode the same CDR3. The chain is built from TRBV9 and TRBJ1-1; no clear D gene. The CDR3 runs to 13 residues. Germline V gene data show CDR1 as SGDLS and CDR2 as YYNGEE. Deletions cut 3 bases from V and 1 base from J, with 7 bases between. CDR3 protein: CASSASQNTEAFF. The DNA of the CDR3 is TGTGCCAGCAGCGCCTCACAGAACACTGAAGCTTTCTTT.

The rearrangement joins TRBV5-4 to TRBJ2-7; TRBD1 matches at 7 bases. CDR3 size: 16 residues. V lost 4 bases and J lost 1; bases outside the gene matches: 11. CDR1 is SGHNT and CDR2 is YYREEE in the germline V gene (reference sequence). The CDR3 nucleotides are TGTGCCAGCAGCCCAGAGCCGGGACAGCTTTCCTACGAGCAGTACTTC. Amino acid sequence: CASSPEPGQLSYEQYF.

The chain carries TRBV5-1 and TRBJ2-7; a weak D match, TRBD1 (6 bases). Trimming took off 4 bases at V and 1 base at J, with 27 bases between the two ends. There are 19 residues in the CDR3. Germline CDR1 SGHRS, CDR2 YFSETQ. Here the CDR3 DNA reads TGCGCCAGCAGCCTATCGACCGGGACAAGCCAAAGTCTTTCCTACGAGCAGTACTTC. Translating gives CASSLSTGTSQSLSYEQYF.

As regards this clone: It is unclear where the CDR3 begins or ends on the DNA, so no DNA is shown, and the CDR3 is as TCRdb lists it. The CDR3 is CASFGQGGTEAFF. V usage is TRBV5-1 and J usage is TRBJ1-1; TRBD1, the table's D call, lacks a check against the DNA. Germline CDR1 SGHRS, CDR2 YFSETQ. Ends included, the CDR3 has 13 residues.

The rearrangement joins TRBV5-5 to TRBJ1-2; TRBD1 matches 8 bases. Per the germline V gene, CDR1 is SGHKS and CDR2 is YYEKEE (reference sequence). V was clipped by 2 bases and J by 6 bases; unmatched bases: 6. The CDR3 spans 14 residues. The CDR3 loop reads CASSLRTGRDGYTF. As DNA, the CDR3 is TGTGCCAGCAGCTTAAGGACAGGGAGAGATGGCTACACCTTC.

The count of this clone is one. This chain links TRBV28 with TRBJ2-5; 9 bases align to TRBD1. V was pared by 1 base and J by 4 bases, with 7 bases of the junction left unmatched. Germline CDR1 and CDR2: MDHEN and SYDVKM. The CDR3 contains 16 residues. CDR3 nucleotide sequence: TGTGCCAGCAGTTTATCCCCGGGACAGGGTGGAGAGACCCAGTACTTC. It is translated as CASSLSPGQGGETQYF.

This clone appeared a few times. The chain has TRBV5-8 and TRBJ2-1; TRBD2 is a possible D gene (6 bases). The CDR3 length is 17 residues. V was pared by 4 bases and J by 4 bases, with 21 bases between. Germline CDR1 SGHTS, CDR2 YDEGEE. The CDR3 sequence: CASSVPPGLNYYNEQFF. CDR3 sequence (DNA): TGTGCCAGCAGCGTGCCCCCGGGACTTAATTATTACAATGAGCAGTTCTTC.

This chain connects TRBV2 to TRBJ2-1, with 11 positions matching TRBD2. Germline V gene data show CDR1 as SNHLY and CDR2 as FYNNEI. V gave up 5 bases and J gave up 7 bases; unmatched junction bases: 10. This CDR3 region has 16 residues. This CDR3 reads CASSTTSGILGNEQFF. The CDR3 nucleotides are TGTGCCAGCAGTACGACTAGCGGGATATTGGGGAATGAGCAGTTCTTC.

The chain carries TRBV19 and TRBJ2-7, with 8 bases that match TRBD2. The CDR3 extends over 15 amino acids. Germline V CDR1 and CDR2: LNHDA, SQIVND (reference sequence). After removal of 3 bases from V and 3 bases from J, the junction contained 7 bases not matched to a gene. In DNA form, the CDR3 reads TGTGCCAGTAGTATCAAGCGGGAGAAGGGCTACGAGCAGTACTTC. It specifies CASSIKREKGYEQYF.

The CDR3 coding sequence is TGTGCCAGCACCCGGGGGTTCTCCTACGAGCAGTACTTC. Its protein product is CASTRGFSYEQYF. The rearrangement joins TRBV7-2 to TRBJ2-7; D possibly corresponds to TRBD2 (6 bases). Trimming stripped 7 bases from V and 0 bases from J, with 10 bases between. Germline CDR1 and CDR2: SGHTA and FQGNSA. CDR3 size: 13 residues. Full variable domain (remainder filled in from reference TRBV7-2 and TRBJ2-7): GAGVSQSPSNKVTEKGKDVELRCDPISGHTALYWYRQSLGQGLEFLIYFQGNSAPDKSGLPSDRFSAERTGGSVSTLTIQRTQQEDSAVYLCASTRGFSYEQYFGPGTRLTVT.

Details on this clone: This same CDR3 is encoded by further DNA sequences in the sample. The chain uses TRBV9 and TRBJ2-1; maybe TRBD1 (5 bases). The CDR3 sequence is 14 residues long. Germline assignment: CDR1 SGDLS and CDR2 YYNGEE. Trimming shortened V by 2 bases and J by 7 bases, and 13 bases separated the two germline ends. The CDR3 is CASSVGPRVNEQFF. CDR3 sequence (DNA): TGTGCCAGCAGCGTGGGGCCTCGCGTGAATGAGCAGTTCTTC.

The chain uses TRBV11-2 and TRBJ2-5; the D gene is possibly TRBD2 (6 bases). The end of the DNA is better explained by TRBJ2-7, so the J call may be wrong. This CDR3 contains 15 residues. CDR1 and CDR2 (germline): SGHAT, FQNNGV. This CDR3 reads CASSFREARSYEQYF. The CDR3 DNA reads TGTGCCAGCAGCTTTAGGGAGGCCCGCTCCTACGAGCAGTACTTC.

The rearrangement links TRBV29-1 to TRBJ2-2; 9 bases align to TRBD1. Germline CDR1 is SQVTM and CDR2 is ANQGSEA. The V gene end was trimmed by 7 bases and the J gene end by 5 bases; junction bases not matched to a gene: 11. CDR3 length: 15 residues. CDR3 in amino acids: CSAGTDRGGTGELFF. In nucleotides, the CDR3 is TGCAGCGCCGGAACGGACAGGGGTGGTACCGGGGAGCTGTTTTTT.

This sequence joins TRBV11-2 and TRBJ2-7, with 7 bases aligning to TRBD2. V dropped 5 bases and J dropped 7; count of bases not matched to a gene: 11. This CDR3 comprises 14 residues. Germline CDR1 is SGHAT and CDR2 is FQNNGV. The CDR3 is CASSLRGDIEEQYF. In nucleotides, the CDR3 is TGTGCCAGCAGCCTCCGGGGGGATATTGAGGAGCAGTACTTC. Looking up the rest from reference TRBV11-2 and TRBJ2-7 gives the full variable domain: EAGVAQSPRYKIIEKRQSVAFWCNPISGHATLYWYQQILGQGPKLLIQFQNNGVVDDSQLPKDRFSAERLKGVDSTLKIQPAKLEDSAVYLCASSLRGDIEEQYFGPGTRLTVT.

This clone was counted at least ten times. V and J are TRBV7-8 and TRBJ2-5; TRBD1 aligns across 7 bases. The V gene end was trimmed by 4 bases and the J gene end by 4 bases; junction bases not matched to a gene: 6. CDR1 SGHVS and CDR2 FQNEAQ come from the germline V gene. The CDR3 spans 14 residues. The CDR3 DNA reads TGTGCCAGCAGCTCGGACCCAGGGGGAGAGACCCAGTACTTC. Its translation is CASSSDPGGETQYF.

This chain connects TRBV10-3 to TRBJ2-5; the match to TRBD1 covers 10 bases. CDR1 is ENHRY and CDR2 is SYGVKD in the germline V gene. CDR3 size: 15 residues. With 4 bases clipped from V and 2 bases from J, the junction kept 4 bases outside the gene matches. The CDR3 nucleotides read TGTGCCATCAGTGGGGACAGGGGACAGCAAGAGACCCAGTACTTC. It specifies CAISGDRGQQETQYF.

The chain has TRBV14 and TRBJ2-1; 8 bases line up with TRBD2. This CDR3 region has 16 residues. Germline trimming cut 3 bases from V and 5 bases from J; bases unmatched to any gene: 9. CDR1 and CDR2 (germline): SGHDN, FVKESK. CDR3 loop: CASSQALGRAHNEQFF. The CDR3 DNA reads as TGTGCCAGCAGCCAGGCCCTCGGGAGGGCGCACAATGAGCAGTTCTTC.

The chain is built from TRBV28 and TRBJ1-2; 7 nucleotides match TRBD1. The V segment lost 6 bases and the J segment 5 bases; nucleotides outside the gene matches: 6. Germline CDR1 is MDHEN and CDR2 is SYDVKM. This CDR3 region has 13 residues. This CDR3 reads CASRATGWYGYTF. The CDR3 nucleotides are TGTGCCAGCAGGGCGACAGGGTGGTATGGCTACACCTTC.

The rearrangement joins TRBV6-1 to TRBJ2-5; the match to TRBD1 covers 9 bases. The CDR3 totals 15 residues. CDR1 and CDR2 from the germline V gene are MNHNS and SASEGT. J gave up 5 bases and V 7 bases, and 11 bases lay outside the gene matches. CDR3 coding DNA: TGTGCCAGCACTCTTTTACAGGGGGCTCTGGAGACCCAGTACTTC. It encodes CASTLLQGALETQYF.